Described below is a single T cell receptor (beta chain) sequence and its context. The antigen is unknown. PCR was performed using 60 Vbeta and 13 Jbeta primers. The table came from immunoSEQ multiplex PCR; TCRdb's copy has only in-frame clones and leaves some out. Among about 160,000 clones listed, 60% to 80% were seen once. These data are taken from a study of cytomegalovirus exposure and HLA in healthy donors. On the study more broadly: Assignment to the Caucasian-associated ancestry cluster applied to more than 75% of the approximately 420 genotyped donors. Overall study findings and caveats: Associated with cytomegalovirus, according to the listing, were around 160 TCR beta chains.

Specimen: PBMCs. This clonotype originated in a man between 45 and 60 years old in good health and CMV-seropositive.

CDR3 sequence (DNA): TGCGCCAGCAGCCAAGTGGCAGAACCAAACTATGGCTACACCTTC. Translating it yields CASSQVAEPNYGYTF. The V gene is TRBV4-1, the J gene TRBJ1-2; D gene unclear. The ends were cut back, 1 base at V and 2 bases at J, with 11 bases in the middle. CDR1 is MGHRA and CDR2 is YSYEKL in the germline V gene. The CDR3 spans 15 residues.